Listed below are T cell receptor beta chains from one sample, sequenced in a study of post-analysis software for immune sequencing data. TCRdb recomputed calls from the PCR reads with MiXCR, one row per CDR3 protein. The sample has under 900,000 distinct CDR3 sequences, approximately 53% seen once. Sequencing was carried out using blood. The receptors originated from a girl aged 5-17 years with multiple sclerosis. Both conserved end residues are part of each CDR3. Each record gives: V gene, CDR3 protein.

TRBV25-1	CASSEYIAGGVRQETQYF
TRBV20-1	CSARVAGGVETQYF
TRBV20-1	CSANRDVNSYEQYF
TRBV20-1	CSARTPAPDTQYF
TRBV20-1	CSARDIAGEVYNEQVF
TRBV5-1	CASSSPATKNIQYF
TRBV5-6	CASSLRSGTSGIHYEQYF
TRBV20-1	CSARDWGGGTEGWNIQYF
TRBV11-2	CASSPTNEKLFF
TRBV27	CASSLGGIYYGTEAFF
TRBV6-6	CASSYSRASETQYF
TRBV20-1	CSATRATAYEQYF
TRBV10-3	CAISDPHLTLAGGMDTQYF
TRBV5-5	CASSFSDYYEQYF
TRBV19	CASIGRGNQETQYF
TRBV11-3	CASRDWTGGELFF
TRBV6-2/TRBV6-3	CASSYLGDSYNEQFF
TRBV6-5	CASSYAIFYEQYF
TRBV29-1	CSGAHGLAVEQFF
TRBV12-3/TRBV12-4	CASSLGTSGPQETQYF
TRBV5-6	CASRLEQGNEQYF
TRBV12-3/TRBV12-4	CASSFRQVGSYEQYF
TRBV6-2/TRBV6-3	CASSSPGQANTEAFF
TRBV12-3/TRBV12-4	CASSPDFGQAGKETQYF
TRBV7-3	CASSSPDLEETQYF
TRBV12-3/TRBV12-4	CASSLDSFQETQYF
TRBV20-1	CSAYSPYEQYF
TRBV6-1	CASSRGTGTQPQHF
TRBV6-5	CASSYSSPGTEAFF
TRBV19	CASKRSGELFF
TRBV5-1	CASSLPRAGRYNEQFF
TRBV2	CASSYATGGGFYEQYF
TRBV12-3/TRBV12-4	CASSLNRDVGSPPHF
TRBV20-1	CSASQGQVSYEQYF
TRBV6-4	CASSEGAGEQFF
TRBV5-1	CASSFTQNNEQFF
TRBV12-3/TRBV12-4	CASSPKGSREASTDTQYF
TRBV5-1	CASSLLQRETSEQYF
TRBV12-3/TRBV12-4	CAAYKRTAGGHEQFF
TRBV29-1	CSVGTGTSTDTQYF
TRBV29-1	CSYAPDRYNEQFF
TRBV7-2	CASSSRYRGRQYF
TRBV5-1	CASSLGGTGANVLTF
TRBV29-1	CSVRDRGTYEQYF
TRBV4-1	CASSQVAGGFGTGELFF
TRBV7-8	CASSLGAGGVGQYF
TRBV5-1	CASSARASGRINEQFF